This is a list of T cell receptor beta chains from one sample in a study of shared clonotypes between healthy human individuals. Libraries were prepared by immunoSEQ multiplex PCR; TCRdb keeps only in-frame clonotypes and omits some of them. The table shows fewer than 2.5 million clones, with approximately 93% occurring only once. Material: naive CD4+ T cells from PBMCs. These receptors were obtained from a man between 18 and 29 years old in good health. Some clones in this sample may be carry-over from other donors' samples. Both conserved end residues are part of each CDR3. D genes are given only for firm matches.

j_call v_call d_call cdr3_aa cdr3_nt
TRBJ2-2 TRBV5-1 - CASSVPASHTGELFF TGCGCCAGCAGCGTCCCGGCCTCGCACACCGGGGAGCTGTTTTTT
TRBJ2-5 TRBV5-6 TRBD2 CASSLELAGQETQYF TGTGCCAGCAGCTTAGAACTAGCGGGACAAGAGACCCAGTACTTC
TRBJ1-2 TRBV7-2 TRBD1 CASSLYAGTGGAIYGYTF TGTGCCAGCAGCTTATACGCGGGGACAGGGGGCGCTATTTATGGCTACACCTTC
TRBJ1-4 TRBV7-3 - CASSLTRATNEKLFF TGTGCCAGCAGCTTAACCAGAGCAACTAATGAAAAACTGTTTTTT
TRBJ2-1 TRBV6-1 - CASIFGRSSYNEQFF TGTGCCAGCATTTTTGGCAGGAGCTCCTACAATGAGCAGTTCTTC
TRBJ2-7 TRBV6-1 - CASSGGRSDYEQYF TGTGCCAGCAGTGGAGGGCGGAGCGACTACGAGCAGTACTTC
TRBJ2-2 TRBV5-1 - CASSLNQGNTGELFF TGCGCCAGCAGCTTGAATCAGGGGAACACCGGGGAGCTGTTTTTT
TRBJ2-7 TRBV6-5 - CASSYKQGGYEQYF TGTGCCAGCAGTTACAAGCAGGGTGGATACGAGCAGTACTTC
TRBJ1-1 TRBV28 - CASSSPLTVNTEAFF TGTGCCAGCAGTTCCCCTCTTACGGTGAACACTGAAGCTTTCTTT
TRBJ1-2 TRBV27 - CASSLLGIPRFGYTF TGTGCCAGCAGTTTGCTCGGGATCCCTCGGTTTGGCTACACCTTC
TRBJ2-3 TRBV7-2 - CASSLEASAQYF TGTGCCAGCAGCTTAGAAGCCAGCGCGCAGTATTTT
TRBJ1-6 TRBV5-4 TRBD1 CASSSGQGGSPLHF TGTGCCAGCAGCTCGGGACAGGGGGGATCACCCCTCCACTTT
TRBJ1-1 TRBV7-9 - CASSPQGGTEAFF TGTGCCAGCAGCCCCCAGGGAGGAACTGAAGCTTTCTTT
TRBJ1-1 TRBV29-1 - CSVESRARGNTEAFF TGCAGCGTTGAGTCAAGGGCTCGGGGGAACACTGAAGCTTTCTTT
TRBJ2-7 TRBV19 - CASSIGGYEQYF TGTGCCAGTAGTATAGGGGGCTACGAGCAGTACTTC
TRBJ1-2 TRBV6-6 TRBD1 CASRRTGTGIHGYTF TGTGCCAGCAGACGAACCGGGACAGGGATTCATGGCTACACCTTC
TRBJ2-5 TRBV7-9 - CASSSTLKETQYF TGTGCCAGCAGCTCTACATTAAAGGAGACCCAGTACTTC
TRBJ2-2 TRBV18 - CASSPPTGELFF TGTGCCAGCTCACCACCCACCGGGGAGCTGTTTTTT